The following is a TCR beta chain sequence with its context. TCRdb's copy holds only in-frame clones and misses some; the assay was immunoSEQ multiplex PCR. Among approximately 260,000 clones listed, around 85% were seen once. After removal of 0 bases from V and 5 bases from J, the junction contained 3 bases not matched to a gene. CDR3 size: 15 residues. Looked up from germline, CDR1 is LNHNV and CDR2 is YYDKDF (reference sequence). The entry originates in a study of blood T cell repertoires in COVID-19. The V and J genes are TRBV15 and TRBJ2-1, with 8 bases matching TRBD2. Sequenced: PBMCs or T cells enriched from blood (not recorded which). This TCR derives from a middle-aged woman with acute COVID-19. The CDR3 DNA reads as TGTGCCACCAGCAGAGACTACGGGAGGGACAATGAGCAGTTCTTC. It is translated as CATSRDYGRDNEQFF.